This entry is about one T cell receptor beta chain. This clone was detected only a few times. It lacks a known antigen. There are no base qualities to consult, and no much larger clone falls within one base. According to the germline V gene, CDR1 reads SGHRS and CDR2 reads YFSETQ. Counted from cysteine to phenylalanine, this CDR3 has 15 amino acids. This entry keeps only the CDR3 DNA: 45 bases, framed from base 1. V sheds 4 bases and J sheds 5 bases, leaving 16 bases between their ends. The entire amount of isolated RNA was reverse transcribed using the High Capacity cDNA Reverse Transcription Kit, so the sequenced TCRB transcripts were expressed ones. Naive, central memory and regulatory T cell samples underwent deep immunoSEQ sequencing, averaging around 3.6 million total reads per sample. Sorted cells were lysed in RLT buffer and RNA was extracted with DNase-treated RNeasy Micro or Mini kits, depending on cell number. Each cell subset was processed separately to prevent cross-contamination, with patient and healthy donor samples processed together. The immunoSEQ multiplex PCR was used to amplify TCRB sequences from cDNA, yielding 87-bp fragments that span the CDR3 region. Sequencing of the amplicons was performed on the Illumina HiSeq platform. Under the source paper's analysis protocol: PCR bias was computationally corrected using synthetic template baselines, reads within Hamming distance 2 were collapsed, and singletons that could not be merged were discarded. Reads were aligned against IMGT to assign V, D and J genes, CDR3 length and insertions or deletions at six rearrangement sites. Within each subset, clonotype counts were normalized to sorted cell number, after which true diversity and Gini coefficients were computed with the tcR R package. The overlap coefficient, calculated on TCRB nucleotide sequences, was used to measure repertoire sharing. Out-of-frame TCRB sequences from naive cells were analyzed to stand in for the pre-selection repertoire. Here the immuneACCESS table is served through TCRdb, limited to in-frame sequences with V and J called. Missing clones are a known gap in these copies; in checked studies unresolved V genes cover under half, and the rest lacks a known reason. The DNA was the basis for D and trimming; V, J and clone size are from that table. The sample profile shows fewer than 350,000 clones; 15% of them were found once. Roughly 0.015% of the sample is held by the ten biggest clonotypes.

The data originate from a study of beta chain features in type 1 diabetes (dated by TCRdb to 2016 to 2019). For the wider study: Mean age, gender distribution, total cell number and subset yield were not different between patients and healthy donors. Naive and central memory subsets were obtained from all 30 or so donors, but regulatory and stem cell-like memory subsets were isolated from only 8 patients and roughly 8 healthy donors. A total of roughly 99 million sorted cells were examined across all samples, and the number of cells per subset was strongly correlated with RNA yield. In the study, recently diagnosed type 1 diabetes patients and matched healthy donors were compared on the TCRB repertoires of their sorted circulating CD4+ T cell subsets.

From each donor, a single peripheral blood sample of 100 to 150 mL on average was drawn into heparinised tubes. A BD FACSAria II was used to sort naive, central memory, regulatory and stem cell-like memory CD4+ T cells with a panel that included CD45RO, CCR7, CD25, CD127, CD95 and CD27. Every sorted population had a purity above 95%. Right away, PBMCs were isolated by Lymphoprep density gradient centrifugation and were stained directly, with no culture step. So that batch effects would be minimized, each experiment stained and sorted samples in pairs, pairing one healthy donor with one patient. Results and caveats for the whole study, not just this receptor: A moderate but significant shortening of TCRB CDR3 length was observed in type 1 diabetes patients in all four CD4+ subsets. Naive, central memory and regulatory TCRB repertoires appeared more similar among patients than among healthy donors. Shorter templates might have been favored by PCR, but patient and control samples were amplified and corrected together, so both groups would have been affected equally by any skew. Only small numbers of individuals were included in the HLA sub-analyses, which left unresolved whether HLA type had any influence on TCRB rearrangement. Sequencing cDNA rather than genomic DNA could over-represent highly expressing activated cells, although activation and CD3 levels did not differ between groups. At VDJ recombination sites, type 1 diabetes patients had fewer insertions and more deleted nucleotides, which implies abnormalities in thymic rearrangement.

What was sequenced was naive CD4+ T cells from blood. In light of the paper, this sample's cell subset or site label describes: true naive CD4+ T cells. The clonotype was recovered from a young man with type 1 diabetes. The V gene is TRBV5-1 and the J gene is TRBJ1-5; TRBD1 might be the D gene, on 6 matching bases. The DNA sequence follows: TGCGCCAGCAGCCCGTCCCCAGGGGTCGATCAGCCCCAGCATTTT. The translation is CASSPSPGVDQPQHF.